This TCR beta chain emerged from a study of cytomegalovirus exposure and HLA in healthy donors. Study outcomes and limitations: Accounts indicate the classifier identified cytomegalovirus status with strong specificity and sensitivity.

Remarks on this clone: Its specificity is unknown.

Losses at the gene ends were 4 bases for V and 4 bases for J; bases not matched to a gene: 8. The CDR3 sequence is 16 residues long. Germline V CDR1 and CDR2: LNHDA, SQIVND (reference sequence). Only in-frame clones appear in the TCRdb table, and some are missing; sequencing was by immunoSEQ multiplex PCR. The sample records fewer than 250,000 clones, around 90% being singletons. Sequencing used PBMCs. This clonotype was sampled from a woman in her late teens or twenties in good health and CMV-seropositive. The V call is TRBV19, the J call TRBJ2-1; 9 bases line up with TRBD1. The CDR3 here is CASSSLGTGMYNEQFF. The CDR3 nucleotides read TGTGCCAGTAGTAGTCTTGGGACAGGGATGTACAATGAGCAGTTCTTC.